The 3 T cell receptor beta chains below come from one sample, sequenced in a study of CD8 T cells in ankylosing spondylitis. Points from the study as a whole: Blood from ankylosing spondylitis patients appeared to carry a characteristic roughly 8-variant TCR beta motif.

Each CDR3 protein is one row after TCRdb ran MiXCR on the 5' RACE reads. The sample holds roughly 470,000 distinct CDR3 sequences, roughly a quarter seen once. No antigen is known for these receptors. Sequencing used blood, either unsorted or a sorted T cell fraction (not recorded which). These receptors all come from a male donor with ankylosing spondylitis.

This clonotype was recorded a few times. This chain connects TRBV20-1 to TRBJ1-1, with D tentatively TRBD1 (5 bases). The germline V gene encodes CDR1 DFQATT and CDR2 SNEGSKA (reference sequence). Trimming took off 1 base at V and 3 bases at J, with 12 bases between the two ends. The CDR3 contains 14 residues. For the CDR3, the DNA is TGCAGTGCTAGAGCGGCAGGGATGCACACTGAAGCTTTCTTT. It codes for CSARAAGMHTEAFF.

The chain recombines TRBV29-1 with TRBJ2-2; D is tentatively TRBD1 or TRBD2 (7 bases each). Trimming took 6 bases from V and 6 from J, leaving 11 bases between them. Looked up from germline, CDR1 is SQVTM and CDR2 is ANQGSEA. The CDR3 is 12 amino acids. CDR3 sequence reads: CSVPGGAGELFF. CDR3 bases: TGCAGCGTGCCAGGGGGGGCCGGGGAGCTGTTTTTT.

This chain uses TRBV6-1 with TRBJ1-1; D may be TRBD1 (6 bases). Trimming took off 6 bases at V and 3 bases at J, with 17 bases between the two ends. CDR3 length: 15 residues. Per germline, CDR1 MNHNS and CDR2 SASEGT. CDR3 sequence (DNA): TGTGCCAGCAGCCGAGGGGGGGAGGTGGACACTGAAGCTTTCTTT. This gives the protein CASSRGGEVDTEAFF.